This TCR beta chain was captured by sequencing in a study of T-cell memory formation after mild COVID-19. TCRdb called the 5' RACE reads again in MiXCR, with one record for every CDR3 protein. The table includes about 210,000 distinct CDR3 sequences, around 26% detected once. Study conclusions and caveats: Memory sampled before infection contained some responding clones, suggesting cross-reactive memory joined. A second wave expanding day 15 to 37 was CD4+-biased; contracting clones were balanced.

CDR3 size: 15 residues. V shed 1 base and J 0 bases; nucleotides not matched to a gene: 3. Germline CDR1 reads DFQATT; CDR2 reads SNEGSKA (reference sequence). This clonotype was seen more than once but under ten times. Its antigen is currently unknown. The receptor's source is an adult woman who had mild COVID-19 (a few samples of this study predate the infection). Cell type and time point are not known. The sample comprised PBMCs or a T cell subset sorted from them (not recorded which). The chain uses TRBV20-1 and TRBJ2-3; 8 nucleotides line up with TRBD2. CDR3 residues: CSARATSGSTDTQYF. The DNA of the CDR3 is TGCAGTGCTAGAGCTACTAGCGGAAGCACAGATACGCAGTATTTT.